This TCR beta chain was found in a study of OX40 agonist ivuxolimab in advanced cancers. Looking at the study overall: Ivuxolimab was delivered to patients intravenously every 2 weeks at doses spanning 0.01 to 10 mg/kg.

Trimming took 1 base from V and 2 from J, leaving 13 bases between them. CDR3 length: 16 amino acids. The germline V gene has CDR1 MGHRA and CDR2 YSYEKL. The data were produced by immunoSEQ multiplex PCR, yet TCRdb's version contains in-frame clones alone and is incomplete. The data show about 46,000 clones, around 87% seen once. Blood was sampled at baseline, cycle 4 day 1, and cycle 7 day 1. The source of this sequence is an adult with an advanced solid tumor such as melanoma, head and neck, liver or kidney cancer. Sequencing used CD4+ or CD8+ T cells sorted from blood, obtained in a trial of the OX40 agonist ivuxolimab. This chain connects TRBV4-1 to TRBJ2-3; perhaps TRBD1 as D (5 bases). The CDR3 nucleotides read TGCGCCAGCAGCCAAGTCGGTCAGGGTGCCACAGATACGCAGTATTTT. The encoded protein is CASSQVGQGATDTQYF.